This TCR beta chain was recorded in a study of blood T cell repertoires in COVID-19. Overall study: Whether acute or convalescent, the COVID-19 samples came from the United States, Italy and Spain.

Germline V lookup: CDR1 KGHSH, CDR2 LQKENI. V was pared by 2 bases and J by 4 bases, with 5 bases of the junction left unmatched. The CDR3 loop spans 15 amino acids. This clone was seen once. Per the original methods: Estimates of nucleated cell counts were drawn from the amplification of reference gene primers. Data came from immunoSEQ multiplex PCR; TCRdb stores just in-frame clones and leaves some out. The DNA gave D and trimming, while V, J and clone size come from that table. The sample lists about 65,000 clones, 80% to 90% seen once, with about 15% in the top ten. V gene TRBV18 combines with J gene TRBJ2-5, with 9 bases identical to TRBD2. This clonotype was sampled from a man at least 80 years old with acute or convalescent COVID-19. The sample taken for sequencing was peripheral blood. CDR3 protein: CASSPSSGGGETQYF. CDR3 sequence (DNA): TGTGCCAGCTCACCAAGTAGCGGGGGTGGAGAGACCCAGTACTTC.